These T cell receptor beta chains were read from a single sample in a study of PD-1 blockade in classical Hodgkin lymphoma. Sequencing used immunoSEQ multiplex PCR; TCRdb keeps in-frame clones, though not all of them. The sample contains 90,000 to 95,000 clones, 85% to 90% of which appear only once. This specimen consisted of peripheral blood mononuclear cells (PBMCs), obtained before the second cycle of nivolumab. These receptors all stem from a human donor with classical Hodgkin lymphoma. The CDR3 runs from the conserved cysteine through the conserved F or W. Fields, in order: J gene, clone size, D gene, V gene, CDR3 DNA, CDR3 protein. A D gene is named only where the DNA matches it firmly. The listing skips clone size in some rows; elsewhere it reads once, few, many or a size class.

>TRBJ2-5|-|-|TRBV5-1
TGCGCCAGCAGCCCGGCGTTGGTTCAAGAGACCCAGTACTTC
CASSPALVQETQYF
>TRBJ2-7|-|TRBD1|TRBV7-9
TGTGCCAGCAGCCGCAGGGGGTGGTACGAGCAGTACTTC
CASSRRGWYEQYF
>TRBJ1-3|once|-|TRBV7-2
TGTGCCAGCAGCCCCGGGCAGGGCCGAGGAAACACCATATATTTT
CASSPGQGRGNTIYF
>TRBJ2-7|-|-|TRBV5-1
TGCGCCAGCAGCTTAGAACCCCGAACCTACGAGCAGTACTTC
CASSLEPRTYEQYF
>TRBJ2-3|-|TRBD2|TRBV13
TGTGCCAGCAGCTTAGGACTAGCGGGACTCCCTAGCACAGATACGCAGTATTTT
CASSLGLAGLPSTDTQYF
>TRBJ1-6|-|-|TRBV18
TGTGCCAGCTCACCGTCGGGGGAGTCACCCCTCCACTTT
CASSPSGESPLHF
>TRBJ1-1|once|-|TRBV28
TGTGCCAGCACCTCTGGCGGGGATTTCGAAGCTTTCTTT
CASTSGGDFEAFF
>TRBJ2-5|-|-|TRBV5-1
TGCGCCAGCAGCTTGGTTGGGGGAAAGGAGACCCAGTACTTC
CASSLVGGKETQYF
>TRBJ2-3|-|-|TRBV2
TGTGCCAGCAGTGAGGGGTGGGATACGCAGTATTTT
CASSEGWDTQYF
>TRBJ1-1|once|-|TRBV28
TGTGCCAGCAGTTTATGGGACAGCCTAAGGAACACTGAAGCTTTCTTT
CASSLWDSLRNTEAFF
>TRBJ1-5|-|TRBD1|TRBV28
TGTGCCAGCAGCCCAGACAGGGTGTACCAGCCCCAGCATTTT
CASSPDRVYQPQHF
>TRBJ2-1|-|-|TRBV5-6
TGTGCCAGCAGCTTGGCCGGGGGTGAGCAGTTCTTC
CASSLAGGEQFF
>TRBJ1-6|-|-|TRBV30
TGTGCCTGGAGGGCAGGGAATAATTCACCCCTCCACTTT
CAWRAGNNSPLHF
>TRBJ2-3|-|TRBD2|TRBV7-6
TGTGCCAGCAGCTTAAAGCCCCGCGATAGCGGGAGACCGGGGGGCACAGATACGCAGTATTTT
CASSLKPRDSGRPGGTDTQYF
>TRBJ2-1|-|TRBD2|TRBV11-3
TGTGCCAGCAGCTTAGTCCCGACTAGCGGGAGGGTTGAGCAGTTCTTC
CASSLVPTSGRVEQFF
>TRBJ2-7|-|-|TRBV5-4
TGTGCCAGCAGCCAGGGACCATCCTACGAGCAGTACTTC
CASSQGPSYEQYF
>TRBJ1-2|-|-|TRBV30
TGTGCCTGGAGCCAGATAGACGCTAACTATGGCTACACCTTC
CAWSQIDANYGYTF
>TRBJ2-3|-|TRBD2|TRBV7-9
TGTGCCAGCAGCTCTCCTCGGACATTCGGGAGGGCGGTCCGGGATACGCAGTATTTT
CASSSPRTFGRAVRDTQYF
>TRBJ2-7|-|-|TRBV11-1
TGTGCCAGCAGCTTAGAATGGGACACCTCCTACGAGCAGTACTTC
CASSLEWDTSYEQYF
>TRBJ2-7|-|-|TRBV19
TGTGCCACCAGGTCTAGGGACGAGCAGTACTTC
CATRSRDEQYF
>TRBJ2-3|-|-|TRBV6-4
TGTGCCAGTAAAACGGACGCAAACACAGATACGCAGTATTTT
CASKTDANTDTQYF
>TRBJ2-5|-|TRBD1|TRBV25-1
TGTGCCAGCAGTGAGACAGGGGTCAGAGGAGAGACCCAGTACTTC
CASSETGVRGETQYF
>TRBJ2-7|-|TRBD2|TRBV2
TGTGCCAGCAGCGTTCTAGCGGGGGGGTCCTACGAGCAGTACTTC
CASSVLAGGSYEQYF
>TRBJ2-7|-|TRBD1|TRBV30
TGTGCCTGGAGTTCGTGGACAGGGCCCTACGAGCAGTACTTC
CAWSSWTGPYEQYF
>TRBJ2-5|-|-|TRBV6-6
TGTGCCAGCAGTAAACTTTACCCATTTGGGAAAGAGACCCAGTACTTC
CASSKLYPFGKETQYF
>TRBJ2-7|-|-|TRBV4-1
TGCGCCAGCAGCCTGGGGAACCCCTACTACGAGCAGTACTTC
CASSLGNPYYEQYF
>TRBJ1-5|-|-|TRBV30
TGTGCCTGGAGTGTGGGTGTCGGGGATAGCAATCAGCCCCAGCATTTT
CAWSVGVGDSNQPQHF
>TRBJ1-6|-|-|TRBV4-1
TGCGCCAGCAGCCAAGCTAGAATAGGGGACATTTCTTCACCCCTCCACTTT
CASSQARIGDISSPLHF
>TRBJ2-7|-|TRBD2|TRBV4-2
TGTGCCAGCAGCCAATCGGCTAGGACTAGCGCATACGAGCAGTACTTC
CASSQSARTSAYEQYF
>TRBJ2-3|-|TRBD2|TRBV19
TGTGCCAGTAGTCTCACGTGGACTAGCGGGGGGGCAAGCACAGATACGCAGTATTTT
CASSLTWTSGGASTDTQYF
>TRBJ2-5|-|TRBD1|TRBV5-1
TGCGCCAGCAGCACGGACAGGCAAGAGACCCAGTACTTC
CASSTDRQETQYF